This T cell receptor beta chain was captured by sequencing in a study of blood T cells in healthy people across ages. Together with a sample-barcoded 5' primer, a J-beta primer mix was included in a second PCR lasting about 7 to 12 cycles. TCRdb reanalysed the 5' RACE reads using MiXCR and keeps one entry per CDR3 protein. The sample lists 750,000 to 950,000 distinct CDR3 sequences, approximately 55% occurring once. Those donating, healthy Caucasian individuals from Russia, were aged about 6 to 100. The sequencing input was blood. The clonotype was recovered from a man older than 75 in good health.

This chain's CDR3 is CASRSQGMNGYTF. The CDR3 coding sequence is TGTGCCAGCAGGTCCCAGGGGATGAATGGCTACACCTTC. The rearrangement links TRBV2 to TRBJ1-2; D is possibly TRBD1 (6 bases). Germline assignment: CDR1 SNHLY and CDR2 FYNNEI. The V end was cut by 6 bases, the J end by 6 bases, with 14 bases between. The CDR3 has 13 amino acids.